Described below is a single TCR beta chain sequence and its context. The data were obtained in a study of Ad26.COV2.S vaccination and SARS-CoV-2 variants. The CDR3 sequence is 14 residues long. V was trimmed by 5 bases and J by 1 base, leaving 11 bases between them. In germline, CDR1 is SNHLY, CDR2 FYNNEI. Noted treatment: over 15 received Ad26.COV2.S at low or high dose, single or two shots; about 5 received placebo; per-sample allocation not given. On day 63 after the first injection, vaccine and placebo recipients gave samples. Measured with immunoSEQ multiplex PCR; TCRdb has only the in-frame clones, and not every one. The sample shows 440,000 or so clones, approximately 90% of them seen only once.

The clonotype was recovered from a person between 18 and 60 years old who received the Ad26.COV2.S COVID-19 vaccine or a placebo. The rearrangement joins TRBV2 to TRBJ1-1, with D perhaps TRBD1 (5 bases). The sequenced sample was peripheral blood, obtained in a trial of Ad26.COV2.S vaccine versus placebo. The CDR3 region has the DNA TGTGCCAGCAGTTTTGGGGGGTGGAACACTGAAGCTTTCTTT. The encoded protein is CASSFGGWNTEAFF.